This is a list of T cell receptor beta chains from one sample in a study. A single record per CDR3 protein comes from TCRdb applying MiXCR to the 5' RACE reads. The data contain over 55,000 distinct CDR3 sequences, approximately 31% of them singletons. The specimen was tumor-infiltrating naive CD4+ T cells sorted from the breast tumor. Every receptor here comes from a female donor with breast cancer. CDR3s include the opening cysteine and the closing phenylalanine or tryptophan. The order of the fields is V gene, clone size, J gene, D gene, CDR3 protein, CDR3 DNA. D genes are given only for firm matches. Not every row has a clone size; where given, it reads once, few, many or a size class.

V gene: TRBV9; clone size: many; J gene: TRBJ2-1; D gene: .; CDR3 protein: CASSVATLGANEQFF; CDR3 DNA: TGTGCCAGCAGCGTAGCTACCTTAGGTGCTAATGAGCAGTTCTTC
V gene: TRBV12-3/TRBV12-4; clone size: .; J gene: TRBJ2-2; D gene: .; CDR3 protein: CASNRNTGELFF; CDR3 DNA: TGTGCCAGCAACAGGAACACCGGGGAGCTGTTTTTT
V gene: TRBV25-1; clone size: few; J gene: TRBJ2-7; D gene: .; CDR3 protein: CASSDPLNGQYF; CDR3 DNA: TGTGCCAGCAGTGACCCCCTGAACGGACAGTACTTC
V gene: TRBV6-2/TRBV6-3; clone size: .; J gene: TRBJ1-4; D gene: TRBD1; CDR3 protein: CASSQRIRGLSTNEKLFF; CDR3 DNA: TGTGCCAGCAGCCAACGGATCAGGGGGCTCTCAACTAATGAAAAACTGTTTTTT
V gene: TRBV6-5; clone size: .; J gene: TRBJ2-5; D gene: .; CDR3 protein: CASSYSTGREETQYF; CDR3 DNA: TGTGCCAGCAGTTACTCGACGGGACGGGAAGAGACCCAGTACTTC
V gene: TRBV7-3; clone size: many; J gene: TRBJ2-3; D gene: .; CDR3 protein: CASSLNPGPTDTQYF; CDR3 DNA: TGTGCCAGCAGCTTAAATCCAGGGCCCACAGATACGCAGTATTTT
V gene: TRBV2; clone size: .; J gene: TRBJ2-4; D gene: .; CDR3 protein: CTSSEEEAKYF; CDR3 DNA: TGTACCAGCAGTGAAGAAGAGGCAAAGTACTTC
V gene: TRBV20-1; clone size: .; J gene: TRBJ2-5; D gene: .; CDR3 protein: CSGWDVETQYF; CDR3 DNA: TGCAGTGGATGGGACGTAGAGACCCAGTACTTC
V gene: TRBV12-3/TRBV12-4; clone size: few; J gene: TRBJ1-2; D gene: .; CDR3 protein: CASSLLENYGYTF; CDR3 DNA: TGTGCCAGCAGTTTATTGGAAAACTATGGCTACACCTTC
V gene: TRBV7-8; clone size: few; J gene: TRBJ2-1; D gene: .; CDR3 protein: CASSLDATGVDEQFF; CDR3 DNA: TGTGCCAGCAGCTTAGACGCCACGGGAGTGGATGAGCAGTTCTTC
V gene: TRBV10-3; clone size: many; J gene: TRBJ1-2; D gene: .; CDR3 protein: CAHKAVGEANYGYTF; CDR3 DNA: TGTGCCCACAAGGCCGTTGGAGAAGCTAACTATGGCTACACCTTC
V gene: TRBV7-2; clone size: .; J gene: TRBJ2-3; D gene: .; CDR3 protein: CASSLRITDTQYF; CDR3 DNA: TGTGCCAGCAGCTTACGGATCACAGATACGCAGTATTTT
V gene: TRBV15; clone size: few; J gene: TRBJ2-1; D gene: TRBD2; CDR3 protein: CATSRVPPRTSLDNEQFF; CDR3 DNA: TGTGCCACCAGCAGAGTACCACCGAGGACTAGCCTTGACAATGAGCAGTTCTTC
V gene: TRBV5-1; clone size: .; J gene: TRBJ1-4; D gene: .; CDR3 protein: CASSLVSEKNEKLFF; CDR3 DNA: TGCGCCAGCAGCTTGGTCTCGGAAAAAAATGAAAAACTGTTTTTT
V gene: TRBV20-1; clone size: .; J gene: TRBJ1-2; D gene: .; CDR3 protein: CSARRPGYYGYTF; CDR3 DNA: TGCAGTGCTAGACGCCCAGGGTATTATGGCTACACCTTC
V gene: TRBV6-1; clone size: .; J gene: TRBJ2-3; D gene: TRBD1; CDR3 protein: CASSATGTGGTDTQYF; CDR3 DNA: TGTGCCAGCAGTGCCACCGGGACAGGGGGCACAGATACGCAGTATTTT
V gene: TRBV4-2; clone size: .; J gene: TRBJ2-1; D gene: .; CDR3 protein: CASSQVSAGSTYNEQFF; CDR3 DNA: TGTGCCAGCAGCCAAGTGTCGGCGGGATCGACCTACAATGAGCAGTTCTTC
V gene: TRBV6-5; clone size: .; J gene: TRBJ2-5; D gene: .; CDR3 protein: CASSRGGFQETQYF; CDR3 DNA: TGTGCCAGCAGTCGCGGGGGCTTCCAAGAGACCCAGTACTTC
V gene: TRBV2; clone size: .; J gene: TRBJ1-1; D gene: .; CDR3 protein: CASRKTVTLMNTEAFF; CDR3 DNA: TGTGCCAGCAGAAAGACAGTTACCCTCATGAACACTGAAGCTTTCTTT
V gene: TRBV15; clone size: .; J gene: TRBJ1-3; D gene: .; CDR3 protein: CATSSLRAGNTIYF; CDR3 DNA: TGTGCCACCAGCAGCCTACGAGCTGGAAACACCATATATTTT
V gene: TRBV12-3/TRBV12-4; clone size: few; J gene: TRBJ2-3; D gene: TRBD2; CDR3 protein: CASSRTSGFTDTQYF; CDR3 DNA: TGTGCCAGCAGCCGGACTAGCGGCTTCACAGATACGCAGTATTTT
V gene: TRBV28; clone size: .; J gene: TRBJ1-1; D gene: .; CDR3 protein: CASSLSDLVKNTEAFF; CDR3 DNA: TGTGCCAGCAGTTTGTCGGACCTGGTGAAGAACACTGAAGCTTTCTTT
V gene: TRBV6-6; clone size: few; J gene: TRBJ1-1; D gene: .; CDR3 protein: CASKGITEAFF; CDR3 DNA: TGTGCCAGCAAAGGGATCACTGAAGCTTTCTTT
V gene: TRBV20-1; clone size: .; J gene: TRBJ2-3; D gene: TRBD1; CDR3 protein: CSAMDRGVDTQYF; CDR3 DNA: TGCAGTGCAATGGACAGGGGAGTAGATACGCAGTATTTT
V gene: TRBV9; clone size: few; J gene: TRBJ2-7; D gene: TRBD1; CDR3 protein: CASSVGQGAYEQYF; CDR3 DNA: TGTGCCAGCAGCGTAGGCCAGGGGGCCTACGAGCAGTACTTC
V gene: TRBV7-9; clone size: .; J gene: TRBJ2-7; D gene: TRBD2; CDR3 protein: CASSTGLLAGAGVYEQYF; CDR3 DNA: TGTGCCAGCAGCACAGGGCTACTAGCGGGAGCCGGAGTCTACGAGCAGTACTTC